This T cell receptor (beta chain) comes out of a study of OX40 agonist ivuxolimab in advanced cancers. Study at large: Patients were approximately 80% male with ages about 20 to 79, mean 60.

The method was immunoSEQ multiplex PCR; TCRdb's version includes in-frame clones alone and lacks a portion of them. Of some 59,000 clones listed, around 80% are singletons. The CDR3 is 15 amino acids. The germline V gene encodes CDR1 SGHRS and CDR2 YFSETQ. V lost 0 bases and J 4 bases, leaving 10 bases between the germline ends. Comment on this clone: What it binds is not known.

Overall study findings and caveats: At 0.1 to 3.0 mg/kg, CD4+ and CD8+ blood T cells expanded clonally by week 6.

The chain uses TRBV5-1 and TRBJ1-4; D might be TRBD1 (5 bases). The source of this sequence is an adult with an advanced solid tumor such as melanoma, head and neck, liver or kidney cancer. The source material was CD4+ or CD8+ T cells sorted from blood, sampled in a trial of the OX40 agonist ivuxolimab. The DNA of the CDR3 is TGCGCCAGCAGCTTGGGGCCGGACATTAATGAAAAACTGTTTTTT. Its translation is CASSLGPDINEKLFF.